The rows below give T cell receptor beta chains drawn from one sample of a study of T cell repertoires in cytomegalovirus infection. The antigens these receptors bind are not known. TCRdb re-analysed the reads in MiXCR, keeping a single row per CDR3 protein. Among roughly 500,000 distinct CDR3 sequences, around a third were seen once, and the ten largest hold 15% to 20%. Material: cultured PBMCs, obtained from culture after CMV antigen stimulation. The receptors shown here come from a human donor in good health (CMV status not recorded). Some clones in this sample may be carry-over from other donors' samples. Both conserved end residues are part of each CDR3. A D gene is named only where the DNA matches it firmly. The size entry is marked missing in some rows and otherwise reads once, few, many or a size class.

>TRBJ2-7|16|TRBV5-4|-|-
CASSRSGRRDSYEQYF
TGTGCCAGCAGCCGATCCGGCCGGAGAGACTCCTACGAGCAGTACTTC
>TRBJ2-3|17|TRBV4-3|few|-
CASSHPRGGGSTDTQYF
TGCGCCAGCAGCCACCCAAGAGGGGGGGGTAGCACAGATACGCAGTATTTT
>TRBJ1-6|14|TRBV28|many|-
CASSLGSVASPLHF
TGTGCCAGCAGTTTAGGGTCAGTAGCTTCACCCCTCCACTTT
>TRBJ1-3|13|TRBV29-1|-|-
CSVGGTSGNTIYF
TGCAGCGTTGGCGGCACCTCTGGAAACACCATATATTTT
>TRBJ2-2|16|TRBV5-1|-|TRBD2
CASSLLPGLVSGELFF
TGCGCCAGCAGCCTACTACCGGGACTAGTCTCCGGGGAGCTGTTTTTT
>TRBJ2-1|17|TRBV19|-|-
CASSPFGVASSYNEQFF
TGTGCCAGTAGTCCGTTCGGGGTGGCGAGCTCCTACAATGAGCAGTTCTTC
>TRBJ1-4|13|TRBV5-6|few|-
CASSLGRRFKLFF
TGTGCCAGCAGCTTGGGCAGGCGGTTTAAGCTGTTTTTT
>TRBJ2-7|15|TRBV3-1|-|-
CASSQRDGTTWEQYF
TGTGCCAGCAGCCAAAGGGACGGGACCACTTGGGAGCAGTACTTC
>TRBJ2-1|14|TRBV7-6|many|TRBD2
CASSPTSGIGGEFF
TGTGCCAGCAGCCCCACTAGCGGGATTGGGGGGGAGTTCTTC
>TRBJ2-5|12|TRBV7-2|-|-
CASSPTPETQYF
TGTGCCAGCAGCCCGACGCCAGAGACCCAGTACTTC
>TRBJ2-1|15|TRBV28|-|TRBD2
CASSPAGYPYNEQFF
TGTGCCAGCAGCCCAGCGGGGTACCCCTACAATGAGCAGTTCTTC
>TRBJ1-5|15|TRBV4-3|-|-
CASSQDADGNQPQHF
TGCGCCAGCAGCCAAGATGCAGACGGCAATCAGCCCCAGCATTTT
>TRBJ2-3|15|TRBV28|many|TRBD1
CASSLGQGAGDTQYF
TGTGCCAGCAGTTTGGGGCAGGGGGCCGGAGATACGCAGTATTTT
>TRBJ2-3|14|TRBV7-2|-|TRBD2
CASSGTSDLNTQYF
TGTGCCAGCAGCGGGACTAGCGATCTAAATACGCAGTATTTT
>TRBJ1-1|12|TRBV29-1|-|-
CSADSLNTEAFF
TGCAGCGCAGACAGCCTGAACACTGAAGCTTTCTTT
>TRBJ1-5|15|TRBV10-2|few|TRBD1
CASSVQGLGNQPQHF
TGCGCCAGCAGTGTACAGGGGTTGGGCAATCAGCCCCAGCATTTT
>TRBJ2-3|14|TRBV29-1|few|-
CSVEVVRGADTQYF
TGCAGCGTTGAAGTTGTGCGGGGAGCAGATACGCAGTATTTT
>TRBJ1-3|13|TRBV6-1|-|-
CASADNSGNTIYF
TGTGCCAGCGCGGACAACTCTGGAAACACCATATATTTT
>TRBJ1-6|13|TRBV7-2|-|-
CASTNNQDSPLHF
TGTGCCAGCACCAACAACCAGGATTCACCCCTCCACTTT
>TRBJ1-1|15|TRBV7-9|few|-
CASSLGAGSILEAFF
TGTGCCAGCAGCTTAGGGGCGGGGTCGATTTTAGAAGCTTTCTTT
>TRBJ2-7|15|TRBV7-3|-|TRBD1
CASSFSGQGVHEQYF
TGTGCCAGCAGCTTTTCAGGACAGGGCGTCCACGAGCAGTACTTC
>TRBJ2-1|15|TRBV7-9|-|TRBD2
CASSRGTSGSDEQFF
TGTGCCAGCAGCAGAGGGACTAGCGGGTCCGATGAGCAGTTCTTC
>TRBJ1-4|14|TRBV6-1|few|-
CASRETGPNEKLFF
TGTGCCAGCAGAGAAACAGGGCCTAATGAAAAACTGTTTTTT
>TRBJ2-3|14|TRBV7-2|few|-
CASSLSGDTDTQYF
TGTGCCAGCAGCTTAAGTGGGGACACAGATACGCAGTATTTT
>TRBJ1-4|14|TRBV20-1|many|-
CSARDGGSWEKLFF
TGCAGTGCTAGAGATGGAGGGTCTTGGGAAAAACTGTTTTTT
>TRBJ1-1|13|TRBV2|-|-
CASSAGEATEAFF
TGTGCCAGCAGCGCTGGGGAGGCCACTGAAGCTTTCTTT
>TRBJ1-2|15|TRBV11-2|many|TRBD1
CASSLGDRRNYGYTF
TGTGCCAGCAGCTTAGGGGACAGACGGAACTATGGCTACACCTTC
>TRBJ1-1|11|TRBV20-1|few|-
CSARWNTEAFF
TGCAGTGCTAGGTGGAACACTGAAGCTTTCTTT
>TRBJ2-2|16|TRBV28|few|TRBD1
CASSSSGQGKTGELFF
TGTGCCAGCAGTAGCTCGGGACAGGGAAAGACCGGGGAGCTGTTTTTT
>TRBJ2-1|16|TRBV7-8|-|TRBD2
CASSPAGTSGFAEQFF
TGTGCCAGCAGCCCCGCCGGGACTAGCGGGTTCGCTGAGCAGTTCTTC
>TRBJ2-3|17|TRBV7-9|-|TRBD2
CASSPNFLAGVTDTQYF
TGTGCCAGCAGTCCAAACTTCCTAGCGGGAGTGACAGATACGCAGTATTTT
>TRBJ2-5|17|TRBV14|-|TRBD1
CASSQLPGQTGQETQYF
TGTGCCAGCAGCCAACTGCCGGGACAGACGGGCCAAGAGACCCAGTACTTC
>TRBJ2-1|14|TRBV10-3|-|TRBD2
CAIMGLAGVGEQFF
TGTGCCATCATGGGACTAGCGGGAGTGGGTGAGCAGTTCTTC
>TRBJ2-2|15|TRBV7-2|many|-
CASSFRVQNTGELFF
TGTGCCAGCAGCTTTAGGGTCCAGAACACCGGGGAGCTGTTTTTT
>TRBJ1-4|15|TRBV7-8|few|-
CASSFDGHFGGKLFF
TGTGCCAGCAGCTTTGATGGACATTTTGGTGGAAAACTGTTTTTT
>TRBJ1-1|13|TRBV12-5|few|-
CASGFWGYTEAFF
TGTGCTAGTGGTTTCTGGGGGTACACTGAAGCTTTCTTT
>TRBJ2-5|14|TRBV28|many|-
CASSSGTVKETQYF
TGTGCCAGCAGTTCAGGGACTGTTAAAGAGACCCAGTACTTC
>TRBJ2-7|13|TRBV7-3|-|TRBD2
CASSLYAGGRQCF
TGTGCCAGCAGCCTTTACGCGGGAGGGAGGCAGTGCTTC
>TRBJ2-3|16|TRBV5-1|few|-
CASSLRREKATDTQYF
TGCGCCAGCAGCTTGCGGCGGGAAAAAGCTACAGATACGCAGTATTTT
>TRBJ2-7|16|TRBV6-2/TRBV6-3|few|TRBD1
CASSFAPMTGIYEQYF
TGTGCCAGCAGTTTTGCCCCCATGACAGGGATCTACGAGCAGTACTTC
>TRBJ2-1|15|TRBV19|-|TRBD2
CASSFGAGGPNEQFF
TGTGCCAGTAGTTTTGGTGCGGGAGGGCCCAATGAGCAGTTCTTC
>TRBJ2-1|14|TRBV20-1|few|TRBD2
CRANSGRAYNEQFF
TGCAGGGCCAATAGCGGGAGGGCCTACAATGAGCAGTTCTTC
>TRBJ2-1|12|TRBV7-6|many|-
CASSLQSGRQFF
TGTGCCAGCAGCTTACAAAGCGGACGGCAGTTCTTC
>TRBJ1-2|16|TRBV6-4|-|-
CASIYADRGSNYGYTF
TGTGCCAGCATCTACGCCGATCGGGGGTCTAACTATGGCTACACCTTC
>TRBJ2-3|16|TRBV7-8|few|TRBD1
CASSPGWTGVSDTQYF
TGTGCCAGCAGCCCAGGTTGGACAGGAGTTTCAGATACGCAGTATTTT
>TRBJ2-1|14|TRBV7-2|few|-
CASSLDRGYNEQFF
TGTGCCAGCAGCTTAGACCGGGGGTACAATGAGCAGTTCTTC
>TRBJ2-1|22|TRBV19|few|TRBD2
CASSIERTLGLTSALLGNEQFF
TGTGCCAGTAGTATAGAAAGGACGCTGGGGCTGACTAGCGCGCTACTCGGCAATGAGCAGTTCTTC
>TRBJ2-1|15|TRBV7-2|-|-
CASSGEGRHYNEQFF
TGTGCCAGCAGCGGAGAGGGGCGGCACTACAATGAGCAGTTCTTC
>TRBJ2-7|16|TRBV28|few|-
CASSPPELRVIYEQYF
TGTGCCAGCAGTCCGCCGGAACTGAGGGTTATCTACGAGCAGTACTTC
>TRBJ2-7|11|TRBV10-3|-|-
CDISGAYEQYF
TGTGACATCAGCGGAGCCTACGAGCAGTACTTC
>TRBJ2-2|15|TRBV6-6|-|-
CASSPTGTGTGELFF
TGTGCCAGCAGTCCCACCGGGACGGGAACCGGGGAGCTGTTTTTT
>TRBJ1-2|15|TRBV7-9|-|-
CASSLAPGDAYGYTF
TGTGCCAGCAGCTTAGCGCCGGGGGATGCCTATGGCTACACCTTC
>TRBJ2-7|15|TRBV7-6|few|-
CASTRGGGGQDEQYF
TGTGCCAGCACCCGAGGGGGGGGAGGGCAAGACGAGCAGTACTTC
>TRBJ1-4|18|TRBV5-5|-|-
CASSLEAGSLLTNEKLFF
TGTGCCAGCAGCTTGGAGGCGGGTTCACTGCTCACTAATGAAAAACTGTTTTTT
>TRBJ2-7|15|TRBV28|-|TRBD1
CASSPLTGVVTGQYF
TGTGCCAGCAGTCCGCTGACAGGGGTGGTTACCGGGCAGTACTTC
>TRBJ2-3|16|TRBV29-1|-|-
CSVEDRRVGYTDTQYF
TGCAGCGTTGAAGATCGAAGGGTGGGATACACTGATACGCAGTATTTT
>TRBJ1-5|15|TRBV12-3/TRBV12-4|-|-
CASSIARGSNQPQHF
TGTGCCAGCAGTATCGCCCGGGGGAGCAATCAGCCCCAGCATTTT
>TRBJ1-6|13|TRBV7-2|many|-
CASSPTGVEPLHF
TGTGCCAGCAGCCCTACAGGAGTCGAGCCCCTCCACTTT
>TRBJ1-4|19|TRBV27|few|-
CASSLSSTQRLATNEKLFF
TGTGCCAGCAGTTTATCGTCTACGCAACGATTAGCAACTAATGAAAAACTGTTTTTT
>TRBJ2-3|17|TRBV4-2|-|-
CASSQEGDPGGIDTQYF
TGTGCCAGCAGCCAAGAGGGGGACCCCGGTGGTATTGATACGCAGTATTTT